Listed below are T cell receptor beta chains from one sample, sequenced in a study of T cell changes during pregnancy in multiple sclerosis. Sequenced by immunoSEQ multiplex PCR; TCRdb stores in-frame clones only, minus some. The sample includes over 90,000 clones, approximately 94% of them seen just once. The source material was peripheral blood, sampled after pregnancy. The receptors were gathered from a female donor with multiple sclerosis, enrolled in a pregnancy study. The CDR3 runs from the conserved cysteine through the conserved F or W. The order of the fields is clone size, V gene, D gene, J gene, CDR3 protein, CDR3 DNA. D genes are given only for firm matches. The size of a clone is reported for some rows only, either as once, few or many, or as a class for expanded clones.

>-|TRBV10-2|TRBD1|TRBJ1-5
CASREGQVNQPQHF
TGCGCCAGCAGAGAGGGACAGGTCAATCAGCCCCAGCATTTT
>-|TRBV5-4|-|TRBJ2-1
CASTMMGSPFSEQFF
TGTGCCAGCACAATGATGGGCAGTCCCTTCAGTGAGCAGTTCTTC
>-|TRBV28|-|TRBJ2-2
CASSLFPLNTGELFF
TGTGCCAGCAGTTTATTTCCTCTGAACACCGGGGAGCTGTTTTTT
>-|TRBV30|-|TRBJ1-1
CARKTGFDTEAFF
TGTGCCCGTAAGACAGGTTTTGACACTGAAGCTTTCTTT
>-|TRBV7-9|-|TRBJ2-1
CASSLASSYNEQFF
TGTGCCAGCAGCTTAGCGAGCTCCTACAATGAGCAGTTCTTC
>-|TRBV27|-|TRBJ2-7
CASSPARVTYEQYF
TGTGCCAGCAGTCCCGCCCGGGTGACCTACGAGCAGTACTTC
>-|TRBV19|-|TRBJ2-1
CASTYAGGRSYNEQFF
TGTGCCAGTACCTATGCCGGCGGTCGCTCCTACAATGAGCAGTTCTTC
>-|TRBV5-1|-|TRBJ1-4
CASSLAGPQGNEKLFF
TGCGCCAGCAGCTTGGCAGGACCCCAGGGTAATGAAAAACTGTTTTTT
>-|TRBV7-7|TRBD2|TRBJ2-5
CASSLAGLAGEETQYF
TGTGCCAGCAGCTTAGCGGGACTAGCGGGAGAAGAGACCCAGTACTTC
>-|TRBV5-1|-|TRBJ2-1
CASSFTGHINEQFF
TGCGCCAGCAGCTTCACAGGACACATCAATGAGCAGTTCTTC
>-|TRBV4-3|-|TRBJ2-7
CASSQDIIFGPDYEQYF
TGCGCCAGCAGCCAAGATATAATATTTGGTCCAGACTACGAGCAGTACTTC
>-|TRBV2|TRBD1|TRBJ2-5
CASSDPDRGYQETQYF
TGTGCCAGCAGCGACCCCGACAGGGGTTACCAAGAGACCCAGTACTTC
>-|TRBV27|-|TRBJ2-7
CASSLWGDEQYF
TGTGCCAGCAGTTTGTGGGGGGACGAGCAGTACTTC
>-|TRBV2|-|TRBJ2-7
CASSRGQILYEQYF
TGTGCCAGCAGTAGGGGTCAGATACTCTACGAGCAGTACTTC
>-|TRBV13|-|TRBJ1-1
CASSLLRDTEAFF
TGTGCCAGCAGCTTACTCAGGGACACTGAAGCTTTCTTT
>-|TRBV15|-|TRBJ2-3
CATSRDAGLPSTDTQYF
TGTGCCACCAGCAGAGATGCAGGGCTCCCCAGCACAGATACGCAGTATTTT
>-|TRBV7-9|-|TRBJ1-1
CASTPSDGEAAEAFF
TGTGCCAGCACCCCCTCGGACGGGGAGGCGGCTGAAGCTTTCTTT
>-|TRBV10-3|TRBD2|TRBJ2-2
CAISGGTSGYTGELFF
TGTGCCATCAGTGGGGGGACTAGCGGATACACCGGGGAGCTGTTTTTT
>-|TRBV18|-|TRBJ2-1
CASSPRQGKNEQFF
TGTGCCAGCTCACCAAGGCAGGGGAAGAATGAGCAGTTCTTC
>-|TRBV4-1|TRBD2|TRBJ2-2
CASSQALTLSGSRRTGELFF
TGCGCCAGCAGCCAAGCCCTTACCCTTAGCGGGAGTAGGAGGACCGGGGAGCTGTTTTTT
>once|TRBV29-1|-|TRBJ2-1
CSVPPGPFNYNEQFF
TGCAGCGTACCTCCAGGGCCCTTCAACTACAATGAGCAGTTCTTC
>-|TRBV19|TRBD1|TRBJ1-2
CASRSEGAAYGYTF
TGTGCCAGTAGAAGCGAGGGGGCGGCGTATGGCTACACCTTC
>once|TRBV7-9|-|TRBJ2-1
CASSLVGEGDEQFF
TGTGCCAGCAGCTTAGTTGGAGAAGGGGATGAGCAGTTCTTC
>-|TRBV6-1|TRBD2|TRBJ2-1
CASSETSATYNEQFF
TGTGCCAGCAGTGAAACTAGCGCCACCTACAATGAGCAGTTCTTC
>-|TRBV7-2|TRBD1|TRBJ1-5
CASSFTGGFFQPQHF
TGTGCCAGCAGCTTCACAGGGGGTTTTTTTCAGCCCCAGCATTTT
>-|TRBV29-1|-|TRBJ1-4
CSVDQGGHEKLFF
TGCAGCGTTGACCAAGGGGGTCATGAAAAACTGTTTTTT
>-|TRBV6-1|TRBD2|TRBJ2-7
CASSVGLAGAPPYEQYF
TGTGCCAGCAGTGTGGGACTAGCGGGAGCCCCCCCCTACGAGCAGTACTTC
>once|TRBV4-1|-|TRBJ2-2
CASSYRGGAGELFF
TGCGCCAGCAGCTATAGGGGGGGCGCCGGGGAGCTGTTTTTT
>-|TRBV5-1|TRBD1|TRBJ1-1
CASSLSLYRGNTEAFF
TGCGCCAGCAGCTTATCCCTGTACAGGGGGAACACTGAAGCTTTCTTT
>-|TRBV19|TRBD1|TRBJ2-6
CASSIGMGQLGSGANVLTF
TGTGCCAGTAGTATCGGAATGGGACAGCTTGGCTCTGGGGCCAACGTCCTGACTTTC
>few|TRBV6-5|-|TRBJ1-1
CASRPAGEGTEAFF
TGTGCCAGCAGACCCGCGGGCGAGGGCACTGAAGCTTTCTTT
>-|TRBV4-1|TRBD1|TRBJ1-1
CASSPVQGRLMKAFF
TGCGCCAGCAGCCCCGTACAGGGGCGTTTAATGAAAGCTTTCTTT
>-|TRBV13|TRBD2|TRBJ2-7
CASSFGTSGTYEQYF
TGTGCCAGCAGCTTTGGGACTAGCGGGACGTACGAGCAGTACTTC
>-|TRBV14|-|TRBJ1-1
CASSQQGITEAFF
TGTGCCAGCAGCCAACAGGGGATAACTGAAGCTTTCTTT
>once|TRBV12-5|TRBD2|TRBJ2-1
CASGLVLAGVHNEQFF
TGTGCTAGTGGTTTGGTACTAGCGGGAGTTCACAATGAGCAGTTCTTC
>-|TRBV21-1|-|TRBJ2-2
CASSKVGGTVNTGELFF
TGTGCCAGCAGCAAAGTTGGAGGGACGGTGAACACCGGGGAGCTGTTTTTT
>once|TRBV7-8|TRBD1|TRBJ2-4
CASSKYPGQIAKNIQYF
TGTGCCAGCAGTAAATATCCGGGACAGATAGCCAAAAACATTCAGTACTTC
>-|TRBV7-8|TRBD2|TRBJ2-2
CASSPLTSGGAGELFF
TGTGCCAGCAGCCCTCTGACTAGCGGGGGGGCCGGGGAGCTGTTTTTT
>-|TRBV6-1|-|TRBJ2-7
CASSESTTLAYEQYF
TGTGCCAGCAGTGAAAGCACCACCCTGGCCTACGAGCAGTACTTC